A selection of T cell receptor beta chains follows, all from one sample in a study of blood T cell repertoires in COVID-19. The data were produced by immunoSEQ multiplex PCR, yet TCRdb's version contains in-frame clones alone and is incomplete. Found here are around 190,000 clones, more than 80% of them singletons; the top ten hold about 9%. The material sequenced was PBMCs or T cells enriched from blood (not recorded which). Receptors originate from a man in his forties or fifties who had recovered from COVID-19. Both conserved end residues are part of each CDR3. The D gene is left open where the match is weak. Where a row states a size, it is once, few, many or the class of an expanded clone; other rows omit it.

clone size	D gene	J gene	V gene	CDR3 DNA	CDR3 protein
-	-	TRBJ1-1	TRBV11-3	TGTGCCAGCAGCATAAATCCGAACACTGAAGCTTTCTTT	CASSINPNTEAFF
-	-	TRBJ2-1	TRBV19	TGTGCCAGTACCCGAGAAGGGGGAAGCTCCTACAATGAGCAGTTCTTC	CASTREGGSSYNEQFF
-	TRBD1	TRBJ1-1	TRBV4-2	TGTGCCAGCAGCCAAATCGACAGGGGCGCTGAAGCTTTCTTT	CASSQIDRGAEAFF
-	TRBD1	TRBJ1-5	TRBV6-5	TGTGCCAGCAGGCATGGGACAGACCAGCCCCAGCATTTT	CASRHGTDQPQHF
-	-	TRBJ2-1	TRBV9	TGTGCCAGCAGCCCAAGGGACGCGCGGACTATAAATGAGCAGTTCTTC	CASSPRDARTINEQFF
-	-	TRBJ1-1	TRBV6-2/TRBV6-3	TGTGCCAGCAGTTATACAGTCAACACTGAAGCTTTCTTT	CASSYTVNTEAFF
-	TRBD2	TRBJ2-7	TRBV7-6	TGTGCCAGCAGCTTAGTGCCTTGGGGGCGGGAGGCCTACGAGCAGTACTTC	CASSLVPWGREAYEQYF
-	-	TRBJ1-5	TRBV7-6	TGTGCCAGCAGCTTAGGTGGGGGCTGGGGTCAGCCCCAGCATTTT	CASSLGGGWGQPQHF
-	TRBD1	TRBJ1-1	TRBV3-1/TRBV3-2	TGTGCCAGCAGCCAAGAAGGGACAGGCGGATCCCTAGAAGCTTTCTTT	CASSQEGTGGSLEAFF
-	-	TRBJ1-3	TRBV18	TGTGCCAGCTCACCGATAGCGGCCAGGGACTCTGGAAACACCATATATTTT	CASSPIAARDSGNTIYF
-	TRBD2	TRBJ2-1	TRBV6-1	TGTGCCAGCAGTGTACTTAGCGGGGGGGCCGTCTACAATGAGCAGTTCTTC	CASSVLSGGAVYNEQFF
-	-	TRBJ1-1	TRBV28	TGTGCCAGCGGCCCGGGGGGTGGGGTTGGTGAAGCTTTCTTT	CASGPGGGVGEAFF
few	-	TRBJ2-2	TRBV5-1	TGCGCCAGCAGCTCCTTAGGACAGGGGGAGCTGTTTTTT	CASSSLGQGELFF
-	TRBD1	TRBJ1-3	TRBV12-5	TGTGCTAGTGGTCTAGGGACAGGCCGCTCTGGAAACACCATATATTTT	CASGLGTGRSGNTIYF
-	TRBD1	TRBJ1-6	TRBV19	TGTGCCAGTAGTATGGGACAGCTTAATTCACCCCTCCACTTT	CASSMGQLNSPLHF
-	TRBD1	TRBJ1-5	TRBV11-2	TGTGCCAGCAGCCGCACAGGGGCGGGTGGCAATCAGCCCCAGCATTTT	CASSRTGAGGNQPQHF
-	-	TRBJ2-5	TRBV13	TGTGCCAGCAGCGAGCCCAGCGCCCAAGAGACCCAGTACTTC	CASSEPSAQETQYF
-	TRBD2	TRBJ2-2	TRBV10-3	TGTGCCACCACGAGCAGGGAGGGCGGGGAGCTGTTTTTT	CATTSREGGELFF
-	TRBD2	TRBJ2-1	TRBV7-3	TGTGCCAGCAGCCCTAGAGCGGGGGGTAACAATGAGCAGTTCTTC	CASSPRAGGNNEQFF
-	TRBD1	TRBJ1-2	TRBV12-3/TRBV12-4	TGTGCCAGCACCCTGACAGGGAGTGATGGCTACACCTTC	CASTLTGSDGYTF
-	TRBD2	TRBJ2-1	TRBV10-3	TGTGCCATCAGGGCCGGGGGGAACCACAATGAGCAGTTCTTC	CAIRAGGNHNEQFF
-	TRBD1	TRBJ1-2	TRBV6-5	TGTGCCAGCAGTTCGGGACAGGGGGCGAGGGGCTACACCTTC	CASSSGQGARGYTF
-	-	TRBJ1-1	TRBV30	TGTGCCTTATCGGGAGATATGAACACTGAAGCTTTCTTT	CALSGDMNTEAFF
few	TRBD1	TRBJ1-2	TRBV5-5	TGTGCCAGCAGCGCACCGGGACAGGGGCTCTTTGGGCTATACGGGTATGGCTACACCTTC	CASSAPGQGLFGLYGYGYTF
-	TRBD1	TRBJ2-4	TRBV7-9	TGTGCCAGCAGCTTACGACAGGGGGTCAACATTCAGTACTTC	CASSLRQGVNIQYF
-	TRBD1	TRBJ1-1	TRBV30	TGTGCCTGGAGTGCGCTAAGCTGGACAGGGCCGAACACTGAAGCTTTCTTT	CAWSALSWTGPNTEAFF
-	-	TRBJ2-1	TRBV19	TGTGCCAGTAGTTCGGCTAGAGAGCAGTTCTTC	CASSSAREQFF
-	-	TRBJ1-5	TRBV7-2	TGTGCCAGCAGCACCCGGACAGATAATAGCAATCAGCCCCAGCATTTT	CASSTRTDNSNQPQHF
once	TRBD1	TRBJ1-2	TRBV27	TGTGCCAGCATTGGGACAGGGGGCGCGGGGATACCCTATGGCTACACCTTC	CASIGTGGAGIPYGYTF
once	-	TRBJ1-1	TRBV28	TGTGCCAGCACTCGTATCCCCCCAAGAGGCACTGAAGCTTTCTTT	CASTRIPPRGTEAFF
-	TRBD1	TRBJ1-2	TRBV3-1/TRBV3-2	TGTGCCAGCAGCCAAGGACAGGGGGCGAACTATGGCTACACCTTC	CASSQGQGANYGYTF
large	-	TRBJ1-1	TRBV7-6	TGTGCCAGCAGCTTAGTCTCATCCGGTGAAGCTTTCTTT	CASSLVSSGEAFF
-	TRBD1	TRBJ2-2	TRBV23-1	TGCGCCAGCAGTCAATCGGACAGGCCAAGGGGTCCCGGGGAGCTGTTTTTT	CASSQSDRPRGPGELFF
-	-	TRBJ2-7	TRBV28	TGTGCCAGCGAAAGTACAGTCTCCTACGAGCAGTACTTC	CASESTVSYEQYF
-	TRBD1	TRBJ2-3	TRBV6-5	TGTGCCAGCAGCCGGGACAGGAAACCAGATACGCAGTATTTT	CASSRDRKPDTQYF
-	TRBD1	TRBJ1-6	TRBV6-1	TGTGCCAGCAGTGAAGCGGCAGGACAGGGGAATTCACCCCTCCACTTT	CASSEAAGQGNSPLHF
-	TRBD1	TRBJ1-2	TRBV25-1	TGTGCCAGCACTAAGGGACAGAACTATGGCTACACCTTC	CASTKGQNYGYTF
-	-	TRBJ2-1	TRBV9	TGTGCCAGCAGCGCGTACTCCTATGATGCAACGCAGTTCTTC	CASSAYSYDATQFF
once	-	TRBJ2-2	TRBV5-1	TGCGCCAGCAGCTTGGTGGCCAACGCCGGGGAGCTGTTTTTT	CASSLVANAGELFF
-	TRBD2	TRBJ2-7	TRBV4-2	TGTGCCAGCAGCCAAGATCTGGCTAGCGGGGCTAACGAGCAGTACTTC	CASSQDLASGANEQYF
-	-	TRBJ1-1	TRBV9	TGTGCCAGCAGCGAGCTCAGGGGAAGATACACTGAAGCTTTCTTT	CASSELRGRYTEAFF
-	TRBD1	TRBJ2-5	TRBV5-1	TGCGCCAGCAGCTTGGGGGGACAGACACAAGAGACCCAGTACTTC	CASSLGGQTQETQYF
-	-	TRBJ1-4	TRBV6-6	TGTGCCAGCATTACAGGTCCGAGGGGGACTAATGAAAAACTGTTTTTT	CASITGPRGTNEKLFF
-	TRBD2	TRBJ2-7	TRBV19	TGTGCCAGTAGTATATCGGTCGAGCTAGCGGGGGTTTACGAGCAGTACTTC	CASSISVELAGVYEQYF
-	-	TRBJ2-6	TRBV5-1	TGCGCCAGCAGCTTGGGACCGGACTCCGCCGGGGCCAACGTCCTGACTTTC	CASSLGPDSAGANVLTF
-	TRBD1	TRBJ2-3	TRBV10-3	TGTGCCATCAGTTGGCCGGGACAGGGGACAGATACGCAGTATTTT	CAISWPGQGTDTQYF
-	-	TRBJ1-1	TRBV18	TGTGCCAGCTCACCACCTACAGCTATGAACACTGAAGCTTTCTTT	CASSPPTAMNTEAFF
-	-	TRBJ1-3	TRBV5-1	TGCGCCAGCAGCTCGACTCAAGCGACTGGAAACACCATATATTTT	CASSSTQATGNTIYF
-	TRBD1	TRBJ1-1	TRBV5-1	TGCGCCAGCAGCTTGGGTTCAGGGGGCGGAATTGAAGCTTTCTTT	CASSLGSGGGIEAFF
-	-	TRBJ1-5	TRBV30	TGTGCCTGGAGTAGGGGGAATAGCAATCAGCCCCAGCATTTT	CAWSRGNSNQPQHF
-	-	TRBJ2-7	TRBV5-4	TGTGCCAGCAGCTCGGACACCTACGAGCAGTACTTC	CASSSDTYEQYF
-	TRBD1	TRBJ1-2	TRBV27	TGTGCCAGCAGTTCGGGGGGCAGGGGGCTTGGCTACACCTTC	CASSSGGRGLGYTF
-	-	TRBJ1-2	TRBV29-1	TGCAGCGAGTGGGGCCCAGCTAACTATGGCTACACCTTC	CSEWGPANYGYTF
-	-	TRBJ1-6	TRBV19	TGTGCCAGTAGTATCCGGGAGGGCGAAACCCTCCACTTT	CASSIREGETLHF
-	TRBD1	TRBJ1-2	TRBV5-1	TGCGCCAGCAGCTCGGGACAGTATGGCTACACCTTC	CASSSGQYGYTF
-	-	TRBJ1-5	TRBV19	TGTGCCAGTAGTATCCAACCGGGTATTAGCAATCAGCCCCAGCATTTT	CASSIQPGISNQPQHF